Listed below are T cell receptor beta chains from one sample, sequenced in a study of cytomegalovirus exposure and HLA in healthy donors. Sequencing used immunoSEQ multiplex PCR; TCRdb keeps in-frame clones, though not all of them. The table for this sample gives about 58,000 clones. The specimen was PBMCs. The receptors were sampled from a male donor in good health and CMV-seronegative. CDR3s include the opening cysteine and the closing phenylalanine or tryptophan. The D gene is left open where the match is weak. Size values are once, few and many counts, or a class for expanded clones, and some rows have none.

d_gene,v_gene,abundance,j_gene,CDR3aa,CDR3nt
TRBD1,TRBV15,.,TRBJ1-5,CAPSRHPGQGNQPQHF,TGTGCCCCCAGCAGACATCCGGGACAGGGAAATCAGCCCCAGCATTTT
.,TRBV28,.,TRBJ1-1,CASSSQGNEAFF,TGTGCCAGCAGTTCACAGGGCAATGAAGCTTTCTTT
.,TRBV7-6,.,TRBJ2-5,CASSLGTIQETQYF,TGTGCCAGCAGCTTAGGGACTATCCAAGAGACCCAGTACTTC
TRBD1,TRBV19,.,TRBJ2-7,CASSSGQVTYEQYF,TGTGCCAGTAGCTCGGGACAGGTCACCTACGAGCAGTACTTC
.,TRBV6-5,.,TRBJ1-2,CASGKWGDARYTF,TGTGCCAGCGGAAAGTGGGGAGATGCGCGCTACACCTTC
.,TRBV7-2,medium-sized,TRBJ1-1,CASSFSRGEAFF,TGTGCCAGCAGCTTCAGCAGGGGTGAAGCTTTCTTT
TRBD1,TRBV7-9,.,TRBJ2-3,CASSLTGGVDTQYF,TGTGCCAGCAGCTTAACAGGGGGCGTAGATACGCAGTATTTT
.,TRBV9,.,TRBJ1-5,CASSPSGDPWGNQPQHF,TGTGCCAGCAGCCCCTCGGGGGACCCCTGGGGCAATCAGCCCCAGCATTTT
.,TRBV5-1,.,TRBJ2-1,CASSPTAVHNEQFF,TGCGCCAGCAGCCCCACCGCGGTCCACAATGAGCAGTTCTTC
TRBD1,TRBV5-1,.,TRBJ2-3,CASSLYGQGSADTQYF,TGCGCCAGCAGCTTGTACGGACAGGGGAGCGCAGATACGCAGTATTTT
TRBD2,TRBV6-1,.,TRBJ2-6,CASSDLGGAVGANVLTF,TGTGCCAGCAGTGACCTCGGGGGGGCGGTAGGGGCCAACGTCCTGACTTTC
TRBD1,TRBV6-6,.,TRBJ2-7,CASSLPRDSYEQYF,TGTGCCAGCAGTCTCCCCCGGGACAGCTACGAGCAGTACTTC
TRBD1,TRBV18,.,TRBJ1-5,CASSPRTGGYSNQPQHF,TGTGCCAGCTCACCAAGGACAGGGGGTTATAGCAATCAGCCCCAGCATTTT
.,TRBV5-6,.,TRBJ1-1,CASSQMAGTEAFF,TGTGCCAGCAGCCAAATGGCAGGGACTGAAGCTTTCTTT
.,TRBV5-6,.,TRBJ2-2,CASSFRRRRNTGELFF,TGTGCCAGCAGCTTTAGACGGAGAAGAAACACCGGGGAGCTGTTTTTT
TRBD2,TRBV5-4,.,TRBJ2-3,CASSVVSLAGTTDTQYF,TGTGCCAGCAGCGTGGTTTCCCTAGCGGGAACCACAGATACGCAGTATTTT
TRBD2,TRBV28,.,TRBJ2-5,CASSVARGGGSWETQYF,TGTGCCAGCAGTGTGGCCCGGGGGGGCGGGAGCTGGGAGACCCAGTACTTC
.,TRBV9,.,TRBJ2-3,CASSPWTTNTDTQYF,TGTGCCAGCAGCCCTTGGACTACCAACACAGATACGCAGTATTTT
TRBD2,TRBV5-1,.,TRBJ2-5,CASSTSAGGGETQYF,TGCGCCAGCAGCACCTCAGCGGGGGGTGGAGAGACCCAGTACTTC
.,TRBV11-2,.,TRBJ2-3,CASSWSGGARTDTQYF,TGTGCCAGCAGCTGGAGTGGGGGGGCGCGCACAGATACGCAGTATTTT
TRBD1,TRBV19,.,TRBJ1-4,CASSTDGRERGPEKLFF,TGTGCCAGTAGTACCGACGGTAGGGAAAGGGGGCCTGAAAAACTGTTTTTT
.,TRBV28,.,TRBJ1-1,CASYQSGGRNTEAFF,TGTGCCAGCTACCAATCGGGAGGAAGGAACACTGAAGCTTTCTTT
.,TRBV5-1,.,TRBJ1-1,CASSAGGMNTEAFF,TGCGCCAGCAGCGCGGGGGGGATGAACACTGAAGCTTTCTTT
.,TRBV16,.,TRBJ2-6,CASSHRAGQTSGANVLTF,TGTGCCAGCAGCCATCGGGCGGGACAGACCTCTGGGGCCAACGTCCTGACTTTC
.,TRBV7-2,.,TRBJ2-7,CASSLGRDYEQYF,TGTGCCAGCAGCTTAGGCCGGGACTACGAGCAGTACTTC
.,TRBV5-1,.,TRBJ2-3,CASSLAGGADTQYF,TGCGCCAGCAGCTTGGCAGGAGGAGCAGATACGCAGTATTTT
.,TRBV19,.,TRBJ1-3,CASMPGRNTIYF,TGTGCCAGTATGCCAGGCCGAAACACCATATATTTT
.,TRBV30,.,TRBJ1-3,CAWSAGRARNTIYF,TGTGCCTGGAGTGCAGGCAGGGCCAGAAACACCATATATTTT
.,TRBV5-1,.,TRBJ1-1,CASSPTPGTAEAFF,TGCGCCAGCAGTCCCACCCCAGGGACTGCTGAAGCTTTCTTT
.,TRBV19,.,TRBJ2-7,CASSMMGRYEQYF,TGTGCCAGTAGTATGATGGGGAGGTACGAGCAGTACTTC
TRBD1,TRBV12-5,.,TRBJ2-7,CASGNGQGLSYEQYF,TGTGCTAGTGGGAACGGACAGGGCCTCTCCTACGAGCAGTACTTC
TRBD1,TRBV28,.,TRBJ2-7,CASEHPGGAYEQYF,TGTGCCAGTGAACACCCAGGGGGCGCCTACGAGCAGTACTTC
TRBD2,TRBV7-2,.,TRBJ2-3,CASSHDSGGVRYTQYF,TGTGCCAGCAGTCACGATAGCGGGGGGGTCCGGTATACGCAGTATTTT
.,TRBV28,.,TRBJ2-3,CASSPRSGLRDTQYF,TGTGCCAGCAGTCCAAGAAGCGGCCTGAGGGATACGCAGTATTTT
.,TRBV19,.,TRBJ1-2,CASSMAGIPYGYTF,TGTGCCAGTAGTATGGCAGGGATCCCCTATGGCTACACCTTC
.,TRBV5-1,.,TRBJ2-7,CASSLGRVGERSYEQYF,TGCGCCAGCAGCTTGGGGCGGGTTGGGGAACGCTCCTACGAGCAGTACTTC
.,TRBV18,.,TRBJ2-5,CASSPSSAGETQYF,TGTGCCAGCTCACCCTCGTCTGCCGGGGAGACCCAGTACTTC
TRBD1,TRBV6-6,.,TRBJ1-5,CASSATQGRTQPQHF,TGTGCCAGCAGTGCCACACAGGGGCGGACTCAGCCCCAGCATTTT
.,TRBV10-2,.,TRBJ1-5,CASAGGNGNQPQHF,TGCGCCTCCGCGGGGGGGAATGGCAATCAGCCCCAGCATTTT